The 2 T cell receptor beta chains below come from one sample, sequenced in a study of T cell repertoires in ileal Crohn's disease. The method was immunoSEQ multiplex PCR; TCRdb's version includes in-frame clones alone and lacks a portion of them. The sample lists 10,000 to 15,000 clones; around 80% were seen once. Time point defined: neoterminal ileum biopsy at postoperative endoscopy, about 6 months after surgery. Sequencing used ileal tissue. The receptors originated from an adult with Crohn's disease.

The chain links TRBV7-2 to TRBJ1-2; D ambiguous. The V end lost 1 base, the J end lost 6 bases, and 6 bases lay between the germline ends. The CDR3 runs to 12 residues. CDR1 is SGHTA and CDR2 is FQGNSA in the germline V gene. The CDR3 here is CASSLVQNGYTF. The CDR3 DNA is TGTGCCAGCAGCTTAGTCCAGAATGGCTACACCTTC.

The CDR3 protein is CASSYGQGRGEAFF. The CDR3 DNA sequence: TGTGCCAGCAGTTACGGGCAGGGGAGGGGAGAAGCTTTCTTT. The chain has TRBV6-6 and TRBJ1-1, with D perhaps matching TRBD1 (6 bases). The CDR3 extends over 14 amino acids. Germline CDR1 is MNHNY and CDR2 is SVGAGI (reference sequence). Trimming removed 2 bases from V and 8 bases from J, with 15 bases in between.